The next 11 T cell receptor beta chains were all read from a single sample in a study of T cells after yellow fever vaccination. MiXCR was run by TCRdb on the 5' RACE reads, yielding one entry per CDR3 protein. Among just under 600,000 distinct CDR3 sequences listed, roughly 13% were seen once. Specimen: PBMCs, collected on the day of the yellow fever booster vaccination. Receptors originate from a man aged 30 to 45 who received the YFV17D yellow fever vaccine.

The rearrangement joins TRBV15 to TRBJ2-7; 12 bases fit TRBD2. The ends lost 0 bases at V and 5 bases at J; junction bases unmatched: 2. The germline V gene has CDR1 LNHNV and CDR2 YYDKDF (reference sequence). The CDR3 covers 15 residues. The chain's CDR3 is CATSRELAGGHEQYF. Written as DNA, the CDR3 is TGTGCCACCAGCAGAGAACTAGCGGGAGGCCACGAGCAGTACTTC.

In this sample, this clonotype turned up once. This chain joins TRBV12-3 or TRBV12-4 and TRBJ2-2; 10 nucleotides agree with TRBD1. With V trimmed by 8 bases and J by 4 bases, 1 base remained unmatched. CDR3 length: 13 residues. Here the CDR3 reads CASGQGGTGELFF. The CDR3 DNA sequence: TGTGCCAGCGGACAGGGGGGCACCGGGGAGCTGTTTTTT.

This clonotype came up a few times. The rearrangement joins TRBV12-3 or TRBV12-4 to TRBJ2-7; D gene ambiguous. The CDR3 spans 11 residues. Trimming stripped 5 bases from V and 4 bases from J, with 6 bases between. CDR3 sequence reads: CASSNQYEQYF. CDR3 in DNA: TGTGCCAGCAGTAACCAGTACGAGCAGTACTTC.

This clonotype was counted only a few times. In DNA form, the CDR3 reads TGTGCCAGCAGTACACACCAGGGGGACTATCAGCCCCAGCATTTT. Residues: CASSTHQGDYQPQHF. V and J are TRBV2 and TRBJ1-5; TRBD1 agrees at 7 bases. Germline-derived CDR1 and CDR2 are SNHLY and FYNNEI. The CDR3 is 15 amino acids. The J segment lost 5 bases and the V segment lost 5 bases, leaving 9 bases of the junction unmatched.

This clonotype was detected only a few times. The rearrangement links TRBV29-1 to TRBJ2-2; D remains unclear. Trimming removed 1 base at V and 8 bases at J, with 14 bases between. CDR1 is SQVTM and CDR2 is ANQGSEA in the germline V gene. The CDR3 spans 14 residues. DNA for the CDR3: TGCAGCGTTGAAGGTGTAGAGATGACTGGGGAGCTGTTTTTT. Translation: CSVEGVEMTGELFF.

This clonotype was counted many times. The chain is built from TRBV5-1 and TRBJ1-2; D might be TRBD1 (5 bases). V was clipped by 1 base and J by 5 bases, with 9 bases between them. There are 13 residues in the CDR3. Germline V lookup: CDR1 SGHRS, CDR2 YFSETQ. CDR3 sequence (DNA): TGCGCCAGCAGCTTGACAGGCGATTATGGCTACACCTTC. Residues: CASSLTGDYGYTF. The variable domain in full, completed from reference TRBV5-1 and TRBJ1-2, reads KAGVTQTPRYLIKTRGQQVTLSCSPISGHRSVSWYQQTPGQGLQFLFEYFSETQRNKGNFPGRFSGRQFSNSRSEMNVSTLELGDSALYLCASSLTGDYGYTFGSGTRLTVV.

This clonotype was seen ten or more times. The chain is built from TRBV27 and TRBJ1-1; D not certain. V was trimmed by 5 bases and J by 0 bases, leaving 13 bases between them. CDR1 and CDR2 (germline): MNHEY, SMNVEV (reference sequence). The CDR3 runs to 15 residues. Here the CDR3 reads CASSQWTGMNTEAFF. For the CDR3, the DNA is TGTGCCAGCAGTCAATGGACGGGTATGAACACTGAAGCTTTCTTT.

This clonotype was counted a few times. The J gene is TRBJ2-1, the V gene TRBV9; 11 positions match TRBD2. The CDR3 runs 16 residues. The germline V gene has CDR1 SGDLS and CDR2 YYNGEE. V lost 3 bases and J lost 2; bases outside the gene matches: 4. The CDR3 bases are TGTGCCAGCAGCGACGGGACTAGCGGTACCTACAATGAGCAGTTCTTC. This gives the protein CASSDGTSGTYNEQFF.

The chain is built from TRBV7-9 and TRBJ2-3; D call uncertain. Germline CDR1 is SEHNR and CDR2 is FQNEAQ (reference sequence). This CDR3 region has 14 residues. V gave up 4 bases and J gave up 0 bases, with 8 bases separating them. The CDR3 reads CASSSSQSTDTQYF. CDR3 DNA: TGTGCCAGCAGCTCCTCACAGAGCACAGATACGCAGTATTTT.

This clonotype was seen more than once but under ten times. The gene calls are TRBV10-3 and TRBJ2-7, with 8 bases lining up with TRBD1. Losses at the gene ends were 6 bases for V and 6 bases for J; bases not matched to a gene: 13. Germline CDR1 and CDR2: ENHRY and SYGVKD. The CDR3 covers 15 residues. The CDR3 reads CAIRPTPGTGSEQYF. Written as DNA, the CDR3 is TGTGCCATCAGACCCACCCCCGGGACAGGTTCCGAGCAGTACTTC.

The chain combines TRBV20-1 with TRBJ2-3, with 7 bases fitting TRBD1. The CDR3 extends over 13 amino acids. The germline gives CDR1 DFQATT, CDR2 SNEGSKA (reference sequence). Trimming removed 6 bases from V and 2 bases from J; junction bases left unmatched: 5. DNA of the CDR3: TGCAGTGCGATGGGACAGACCACAGATACGCAGTATTTT. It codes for CSAMGQTTDTQYF.